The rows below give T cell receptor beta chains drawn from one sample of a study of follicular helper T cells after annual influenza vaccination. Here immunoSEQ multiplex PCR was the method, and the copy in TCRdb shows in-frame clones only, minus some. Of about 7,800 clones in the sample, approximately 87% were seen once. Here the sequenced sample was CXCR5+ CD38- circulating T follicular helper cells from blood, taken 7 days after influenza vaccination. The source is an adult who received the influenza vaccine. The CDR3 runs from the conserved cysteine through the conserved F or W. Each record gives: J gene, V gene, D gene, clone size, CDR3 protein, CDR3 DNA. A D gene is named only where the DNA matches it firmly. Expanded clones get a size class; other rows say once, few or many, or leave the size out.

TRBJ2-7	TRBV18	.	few	CASSPPDGDLEQYF	TGTGCCAGCTCACCACCCGACGGTGATTTGGAGCAGTACTTC
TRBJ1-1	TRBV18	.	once	CASSPSGIRDTEAFF	TGTGCCAGCTCACCTTCGGGGATCAGGGACACTGAAGCTTTCTTT
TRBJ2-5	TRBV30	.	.	CAWSVVGEAQYF	TGTGCCTGGAGTGTAGTGGGGGAGGCCCAGTACTTC
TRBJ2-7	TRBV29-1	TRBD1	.	CSVVRDRGSYEQYF	TGCAGCGTTGTCCGGGACAGGGGTTCCTACGAGCAGTACTTC
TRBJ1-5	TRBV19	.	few	CASSPGDSVIQPQHF	TGTGCCAGTAGTCCGGGGGACTCGGTCATCCAGCCCCAGCATTTT
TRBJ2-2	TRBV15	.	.	CATSRGTQGSNTGELFF	TGTGCCACCAGCAGGGGGACACAGGGTAGCAACACCGGGGAGCTGTTTTTT
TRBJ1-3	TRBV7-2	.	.	CASSLAEGNTIYF	TGTGCCAGCAGCTTAGCAGAGGGGAACACCATATATTTT
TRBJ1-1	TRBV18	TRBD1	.	CASSPPGQREAFF	TGTGCCAGCTCACCGCCGGGACAGAGGGAAGCTTTCTTT
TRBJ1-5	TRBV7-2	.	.	CASSQPGGNQPQHF	TGTGCCAGCAGCCAGCCCGGGGGCAATCAGCCCCAGCATTTT
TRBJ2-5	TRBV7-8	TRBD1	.	CASSLAGTGGQETQYF	TGTGCCAGCAGCTTAGCCGGGACAGGGGGCCAAGAGACCCAGTACTTC
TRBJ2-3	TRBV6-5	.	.	CASSQTGSSTDTQYF	TGTGCCAGCAGCCAAACAGGGTCTAGCACAGATACGCAGTATTTT
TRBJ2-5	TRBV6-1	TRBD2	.	CASSSTSGEETQYF	TGTGCCAGCAGTTCGACTAGCGGGGAAGAGACCCAGTACTTC
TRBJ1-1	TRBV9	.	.	CASSVEVTVSDREAFF	TGTGCCAGCAGCGTAGAAGTCACGGTATCGGACAGAGAAGCTTTCTTT
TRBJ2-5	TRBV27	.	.	CASSLLGGEETQYF	TGTGCCAGCAGTTTATTAGGCGGGGAGGAGACCCAGTACTTC
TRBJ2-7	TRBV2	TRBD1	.	CASRRTGAEQYF	TGTGCCAGCCGGAGGACAGGGGCCGAGCAGTACTTC
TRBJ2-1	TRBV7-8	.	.	CASSLANGGRNEQFF	TGTGCCAGCAGCTTAGCCAACGGGGGTAGGAATGAGCAGTTCTTC
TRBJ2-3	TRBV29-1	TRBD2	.	CSARGGSSDTQYF	TGCAGCGCGCGGGGGGGATCGTCAGATACGCAGTATTTT
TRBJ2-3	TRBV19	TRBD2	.	CASSIEGSGGSADTQYF	TGTGCCAGTAGTATAGAAGGAAGCGGGGGTAGTGCAGATACGCAGTATTTT
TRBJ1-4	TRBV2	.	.	CASSPEGSKLFF	TGTGCCAGCAGTCCTGAAGGAAGCAAACTGTTTTTT
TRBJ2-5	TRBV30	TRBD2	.	CAWIKRGGLKETQYF	TGTGCCTGGATTAAGCGGGGAGGCTTAAAAGAGACCCAGTACTTC
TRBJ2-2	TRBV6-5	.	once	CASSYSWGRETGELFF	TGTGCCAGCAGTTACTCGTGGGGGCGTGAAACCGGGGAGCTGTTTTTT
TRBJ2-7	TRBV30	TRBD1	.	CAWTGQSYEQYF	TGTGCCTGGACGGGACAGTCCTACGAGCAGTACTTC
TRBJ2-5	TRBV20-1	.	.	CSAQGVETQYF	TGCAGTGCGCAGGGAGTAGAGACCCAGTACTTC
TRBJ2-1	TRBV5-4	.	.	CASSSDIELSEQFF	TGTGCCAGCAGTAGTGATATAGAACTAAGTGAGCAGTTCTTC
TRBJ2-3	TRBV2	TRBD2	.	CASSPGTSGVTDTQYF	TGTGCCAGCAGTCCCGGGACTAGCGGGGTCACAGATACGCAGTATTTT
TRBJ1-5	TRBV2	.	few	CASSFVSTKNQPQHF	TGTGCCAGCAGTTTCGTCAGTACGAAAAATCAGCCCCAGCATTTT
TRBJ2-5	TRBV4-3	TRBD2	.	CASSPSLAGGQETQYF	TGCGCCAGCAGCCCTTCATTAGCGGGGGGGCAAGAGACCCAGTACTTC
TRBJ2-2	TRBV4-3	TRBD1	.	CASSHRQGTGELFF	TGCGCCAGCAGCCACCGACAGGGCACCGGGGAGCTGTTTTTT
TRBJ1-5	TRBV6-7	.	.	CASKCRGRLEGPQHF	TGTGCCAGCAAGTGTAGGGGCCGCCTGGAAGGACCCCAGCATTTT
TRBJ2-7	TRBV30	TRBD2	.	CAWSPLAGVSYEQYF	TGTGCCTGGAGTCCGCTAGCGGGGGTTTCCTACGAGCAGTACTTC
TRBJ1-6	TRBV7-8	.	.	CASSFQNSPLHF	TGTGCCAGCAGCTTCCAGAATTCACCCCTCCACTTT
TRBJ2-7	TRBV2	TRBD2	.	CASTGLAGEVRKQYF	TGTGCCAGCACGGGACTAGCGGGGGAGGTTAGGAAGCAGTACTTC
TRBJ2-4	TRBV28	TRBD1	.	CASSAGQALSIQYF	TGTGCCAGCAGTGCGGGACAGGCTTTGAGCATTCAGTACTTC
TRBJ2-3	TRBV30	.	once	CAWSLQDTDTQYF	TGTGCCTGGAGTTTGCAGGACACAGATACGCAGTATTTT
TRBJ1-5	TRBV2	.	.	CASGMYRAENQPQHF	TGTGCCAGCGGAATGTACAGGGCTGAGAATCAGCCCCAGCATTTT
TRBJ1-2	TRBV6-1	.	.	CASSEKGQFGYGYTF	TGTGCCAGCAGTGAAAAAGGACAGTTCGGCTATGGCTACACCTTC
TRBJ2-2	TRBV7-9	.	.	CASSFGLNTGELFF	TGTGCCAGCAGCTTCGGCCTGAACACCGGGGAGCTGTTTTTT
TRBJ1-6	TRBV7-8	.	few	CASSFSQVPWTDSPLHF	TGTGCCAGCAGCTTTAGTCAGGTCCCCTGGACGGATTCACCCCTCCACTTT
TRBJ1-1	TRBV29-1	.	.	CSVMVTNTEAFF	TGCAGCGTTATGGTCACAAACACTGAAGCTTTCTTT
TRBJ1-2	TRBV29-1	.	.	CSDRTDDYGYTF	TGCAGCGACCGGACGGACGACTATGGCTACACCTTC
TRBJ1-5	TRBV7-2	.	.	CASSLGRVEPQHF	TGTGCCAGCAGCTTAGGAAGGGTAGAGCCCCAGCATTTT
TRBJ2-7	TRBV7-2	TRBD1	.	CASRARDRGGYEQYF	TGTGCCAGCAGAGCCCGGGACAGGGGGGGGTACGAGCAGTACTTC
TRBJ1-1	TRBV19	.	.	CASSMARQGNTEAFF	TGTGCCAGTAGTATGGCGAGGCAGGGGAACACTGAAGCTTTCTTT
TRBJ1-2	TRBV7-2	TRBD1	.	CASRQQGALGNYGYTF	TGTGCCAGCAGACAACAGGGGGCGCTCGGTAACTATGGCTACACCTTC
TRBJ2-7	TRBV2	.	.	CASSESRHRTYEQYF	TGTGCCAGCAGTGAATCGAGACATAGAACCTACGAGCAGTACTTC
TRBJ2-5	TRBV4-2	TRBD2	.	CASSQGRVAGQETQYF	TGTGCCAGCAGCCAAGGGAGGGTAGCGGGACAAGAGACCCAGTACTTC
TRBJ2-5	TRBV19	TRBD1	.	CASSVEFGTGGETQYF	TGTGCCAGTAGTGTAGAGTTTGGGACAGGGGGAGAGACCCAGTACTTC
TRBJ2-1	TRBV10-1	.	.	CASSEFGQNPFF	TGCGCCAGCAGTGAGTTCGGTCAGAATCCGTTCTTC
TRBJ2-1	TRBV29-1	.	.	CSASAALNNEQFF	TGCAGCGCTAGTGCGGCGCTTAACAATGAGCAGTTCTTC
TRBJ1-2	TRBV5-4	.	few	CASSPGASYGYTF	TGTGCCAGCAGCCCCGGGGCAAGCTATGGCTACACCTTC
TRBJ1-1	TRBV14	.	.	CASSQGRGWSTEAFF	TGTGCCAGCAGCCAAGGAAGGGGGTGGTCCACTGAAGCTTTCTTT
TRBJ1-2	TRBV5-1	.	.	CASSLARQEDGYTF	TGCGCCAGCAGCTTGGCGAGACAGGAGGATGGCTACACCTTC